One and the same sample provided the 24 T cell receptor beta chains below, sequenced in a study of blood T cell repertoires in COVID-19. Clones were sequenced by immunoSEQ multiplex PCR, and TCRdb holds only the in-frame ones, with some missing. The table records 70,000 to 95,000 clones, under 90% of them present only once. Sequences were obtained from peripheral blood. These receptors were obtained from a woman aged 40 to 50 with active or convalescent COVID-19.

The chain joins TRBV29-1 to TRBJ1-1; the D gene is possibly TRBD1 (6 bases). Germline CDR1 is SQVTM and CDR2 is ANQGSEA. The CDR3 loop spans 13 amino acids. V lost 5 bases and J lost 1, with 11 bases in between. In DNA, the CDR3 is TGCAGCGTTCGGGGGGCAACGAACACTGAAGCTTTCTTT. It codes for CSVRGATNTEAFF. Using reference TRBV29-1 and TRBJ1-1 for the parts outside the CDR3, the full variable domain is SAVISQKPSRDICQRGTSLTIQCQVDSQVTMMFWYRQQPGQSLTLIATANQGSEATYESGFVIDKFPISRPNLTFSTLTVSNMSPEDSSIYLCSVRGATNTEAFFGQGTRLTVV.

Here the CDR3 DNA reads TGTGCCATCAGTGAGTCCCGGACAGGAGGGGAGACCCAGTACTTC. Its translation is CAISESRTGGETQYF. V gene TRBV10-3 combines with J gene TRBJ2-5, with D possibly TRBD1 on 7 matching bases. The length of the CDR3 is 15 residues. Looked up from germline, CDR1 is ENHRY and CDR2 is SYGVKD. Trimming left V 0 bases short and J 5 bases short, with 13 bases between.

This sequence joins TRBV12-3 or TRBV12-4 and TRBJ1-4, with D unclear. The CDR3 sequence is 12 residues long. V gave up 8 bases and J gave up 4 bases, with 8 bases separating them. CDR3 DNA sequence: TGTGCCAGCGCTAGAGTTAATGAAAAACTGTTTTTT. Protein product: CASARVNEKLFF.

The chain carries TRBV30 and TRBJ2-2, with 7 bases that match TRBD1. CDR1 and CDR2 from the germline V gene are GTSNPN and SVGIG (reference sequence). The CDR3 extends over 16 amino acids. V dropped 3 bases and J dropped 4; count of bases not matched to a gene: 11. The CDR3 loop is CAWSRATGNPTGELFF. The CDR3 DNA sequence: TGTGCCTGGAGCAGGGCGACAGGGAACCCCACCGGGGAGCTGTTTTTT.

The chain carries TRBV15 and TRBJ2-6; weak D call: TRBD1 (5 bases). Germline assignment: CDR1 LNHNV and CDR2 YYDKDF (reference sequence). This CDR3 spans 19 amino acids. Trimming cost V 0 bases and J 0 bases, with 15 bases left between them. CDR3: CATSRDLQGRSSGANVLTF. In nucleotides, the CDR3 is TGTGCCACCAGCAGAGACCTCCAGGGTCGTTCCTCTGGGGCCAACGTCCTGACTTTC.

This rearrangement joins TRBV3-1 (or the pseudogene TRBV3-2) to TRBJ2-4; 8 positions agree with TRBD2. Germline V CDR1 and CDR2: LGHDT, YNNKEL (reference sequence). This CDR3 is 20 amino acids long. With V trimmed by 5 bases and J by 3 bases, 21 bases remained unmatched. CDR3 loop: CASSSREVAGLWKGKNIQYF. CDR3 bases: TGTGCCAGCAGCTCACGAGAGGTAGCGGGGTTGTGGAAGGGCAAAAACATTCAGTACTTC.

This chain links TRBV18 with TRBJ2-7; the match to TRBD1 covers 10 bases. Germline V gene lookup returns CDR1 KGHSH and CDR2 LQKENI. The CDR3 has 16 residues. V lost 4 bases and J lost 2; bases outside the gene matches: 8. As DNA, the CDR3 is TGTGCCAGCTCACAAAATCCGGGACAGGGGACCTACGAGCAGTACTTC. Translation: CASSQNPGQGTYEQYF.

This rearrangement joins TRBV6-5 to TRBJ1-2, with 7 nucleotides matching TRBD1. The V segment lost 7 bases and the J segment 7 bases; nucleotides outside the gene matches: 3. Germline V gene data show CDR1 as MNHEY and CDR2 as SVGAGI. The CDR3 covers 11 residues. The CDR3 spells CASIHRGGYTF. The CDR3 DNA reads as TGTGCCAGCATCCACAGGGGTGGCTACACCTTC.

CDR3 nucleotide sequence: TGTGCCAGCAGTTACGGGCCACAGAGCCAGAACACTGAAGCTTTCTTT. This gives the protein CASSYGPQSQNTEAFF. The chain combines TRBV6-5 with TRBJ1-1; D ambiguous. This CDR3 comprises 16 residues. Trimming took off 2 bases at V and 1 base at J, with 14 bases between the two ends. Looked up from germline, CDR1 is MNHEY and CDR2 is SVGAGI.

This clone was detected a few times. J is TRBJ2-6 and V is TRBV9, with a possible D match to TRBD2 (6 bases). CDR3 size: 19 residues. The germline gives CDR1 SGDLS, CDR2 YYNGEE. V was pared by 0 bases and J by 2 bases, with 18 bases between. The CDR3 here is CASSVVGGGAVTGANVLTF. CDR3 coding DNA: TGTGCCAGCAGCGTAGTTGGGGGAGGAGCTGTTACTGGGGCCAACGTCCTGACTTTC.

The V call is TRBV19, the J call TRBJ1-6; D ambiguous. CDR3 length equals 14 residues. CDR1 is LNHDA, CDR2 SQIVND, per germline (reference sequence). Trimming left V 4 bases short and J 7 bases short, with 11 bases between. CDR3 loop: CASSRRSGNSPLHF. Written as DNA, the CDR3 is TGTGCCAGTAGTAGGAGGAGCGGAAATTCACCCCTCCACTTT. The full variable domain, with the rest looked up from reference TRBV19 and TRBJ1-6, is DGGITQSPKYLFRKEGQNVTLSCEQNLNHDAMYWYRQDPGQGLRLIYYSQIVNDFQKGDIAEGYSVSREKKESFPLTVTSAQKNPTAFYLCASSRRSGNSPLHFGNGTRLTVT.

The chain joins TRBV10-3 to TRBJ1-2; TRBD1 matches 7 bases. This CDR3 is built from 18 residues. V shed 2 bases, J shed 0 bases, and the junction held 12 bases outside the gene matches. Germline CDR1 is ENHRY and CDR2 is SYGVKD. The CDR3 DNA reads TGTGCCATCAGTGAGGAGGGGCCGGGACAGTCGTCTAACTATGGCTACACCTTC. The encoded protein is CAISEEGPGQSSNYGYTF.

This clone has a handful of counts. The chain is built from TRBV12-5 and TRBJ2-5; no firm D call. CDR3 size: 11 residues. V dropped 7 bases and J dropped 5 bases, with 8 bases sitting between them. From germline, CDR1 is LGHNT and CDR2 FRNRAP. The CDR3 DNA sequence: TGTGCTAGTGCCCTACTGGAGACCCAGTACTTC. Protein sequence: CASALLETQYF.

This chain joins TRBV14 and TRBJ2-7; D call uncertain. Per germline, CDR1 SGHDN and CDR2 FVKESK. Between the trimmed V and J ends, which lost 0 bases and 4 bases, there was a span of 7 bases. This CDR3 is built from 13 residues. CDR3 protein: CASSQDRQYEQYF. The CDR3 nucleotides read TGTGCCAGCAGCCAAGACAGGCAGTACGAGCAGTACTTC.

J is TRBJ1-2 and V is TRBV28, with TRBD1 matching 10 bases. The germline V gene has CDR1 MDHEN and CDR2 SYDVKM. V was pared by 6 bases and J by 5 bases, with 15 bases of the junction left unmatched. The CDR3 totals 17 residues. The DNA for the CDR3 is TGTGCCAGCAGCCCCGGGACAGGGGTTAGTTTGTCGTATGGCTACACCTTC. Its translation: CASSPGTGVSLSYGYTF.

The genes are TRBV7-2 and TRBJ2-7, with D unclear. The germline V gene has CDR1 SGHTA and CDR2 FQGNSA. This CDR3 contains 13 residues. V was shortened by 0 bases and J by 11 bases, with 14 bases between the two germline ends. The CDR3 region has the DNA TGTGCCAGCAGCTTAGCACTTAACAGAGAAAAGTACTTC. Translation gives CASSLALNREKYF.

On this clone itself: The junction departs from the called germline gene at one end, perhaps through a read error. This chain links TRBV6-1 with TRBJ2-2, with a tentative D call TRBD1 (6 bases). Germline loops: CDR1 MNHNS, CDR2 SASEGT. There are 15 residues in the CDR3. CDR3 DNA sequence: TGTGCCAGCAGTGATCTGCACAGCGTGGTAGGGGGGCTGTTTTTT. It is translated as CASSDLHSVVGGLFF.

V usage is TRBV7-6 and J usage is TRBJ2-1, with 10 nucleotides matching TRBD2. The V and J ends lost 0 bases and 8 bases, in that order; junction bases with no gene match: 7. Germline V lookup: CDR1 SGHVS, CDR2 FNYEAQ. CDR3 size: 16 residues. The CDR3 loop is CASSLAVSSGSHEQFF. The CDR3 DNA reads TGTGCCAGCAGCTTAGCGGTATCTAGCGGGAGCCATGAGCAGTTCTTC. The whole variable domain, remainder taken from reference TRBV7-6 and TRBJ2-1, is GAGVSQSPRYKVTKRGQDVALRCDPISGHVSLYWYRQALGQGPEFLTYFNYEAQQDKSGLPNDRFSAERPEGSISTLTIQRTEQRDSAMYRCASSLAVSSGSHEQFFGPGTRLTVL.

The chain has TRBV25-1 and TRBJ2-2, with TRBD2 identical over 8 bases. Germline CDR1 is MGHDK and CDR2 is SYGVNS. The CDR3 contains 16 residues. Trimming cost V 1 base and J 4 bases; bases outside gene matches: 5. As DNA, the CDR3 is TGTGCCAGCAGTGAATTCGGGCTAGCGGGCACCGGGGAGCTGTTTTTT. Protein product: CASSEFGLAGTGELFF.

The chain links TRBV3-1 (or the pseudogene TRBV3-2) to TRBJ1-4; 7 bases map to TRBD1. The CDR3 contains 16 residues. V was pared by 2 bases and J by 4 bases, with 7 bases of the junction left unmatched. Germline assignment: CDR1 LGHDT and CDR2 YNNKEL (reference sequence). CDR3: CASSQRPQGRNEKLFF. CDR3 bases: TGTGCCAGCAGCCAACGCCCACAGGGGCGTAATGAAAAACTGTTTTTT.

This chain joins TRBV7-3 and TRBJ2-3, with TRBD2 matching 11 bases. The trim removed 3 bases at V and 3 bases at J, leaving 5 bases unmatched. This CDR3 has 16 amino acids. Germline V gene lookup returns CDR1 SGHTA and CDR2 FQGTGA. CDR3 residues: CASSLGTSGTTDTQYF. The CDR3, as DNA: TGTGCCAGCAGCTTGGGGACTAGCGGAACTACAGATACGCAGTATTTT.

This chain links TRBV10-1 with TRBJ2-3, with 7 bases aligning to TRBD1. After removal of 1 base from V and 3 bases from J, the junction contained 1 base not matched to a gene. CDR1 WNHNN and CDR2 SYGVQD come from the germline V gene (reference sequence). The CDR3 is made up of 14 amino acids. The CDR3 DNA reads as TGCGCCAGCAGTGAGTACAGGGGAACAGATACGCAGTATTTT. It codes for CASSEYRGTDTQYF.

Details on this clone: A read error may produce the germline difference seen at one junction end. The V and J genes are TRBV11-2 and TRBJ2-4; weak D call: TRBD1 (6 bases). Germline V CDR1 and CDR2: SGHAT, FQNNGV. The CDR3 is made up of 15 amino acids. The CDR3 here is CASSPTRGTKDIQYF. Here the CDR3 DNA reads TGTGCCAGCAGCCCGACCAGGGGAACCAAAGACATTCAGTACTTC.

The rearrangement joins TRBV12-3 or TRBV12-4 to TRBJ2-7, with 7 bases lining up with TRBD1. CDR3 length equals 12 residues. V lost 7 bases, J lost 2 bases, and 2 bases stayed unmatched. CDR3 protein: CASMGTAYEQYF. The CDR3 DNA reads TGTGCCAGCATGGGGACAGCCTACGAGCAGTACTTC.